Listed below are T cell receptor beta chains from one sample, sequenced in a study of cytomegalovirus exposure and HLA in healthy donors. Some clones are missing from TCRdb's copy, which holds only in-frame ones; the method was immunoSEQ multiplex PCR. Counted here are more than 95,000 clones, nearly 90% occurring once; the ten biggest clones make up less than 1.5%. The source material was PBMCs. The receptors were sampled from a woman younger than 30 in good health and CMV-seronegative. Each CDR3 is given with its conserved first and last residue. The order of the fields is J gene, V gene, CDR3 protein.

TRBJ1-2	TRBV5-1	CASSLSWAGNGYTF
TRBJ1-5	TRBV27	CASSRRPPGDTYQPQHF
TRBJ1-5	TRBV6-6	CASSYSSGGNQPQHF
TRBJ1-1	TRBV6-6	CASRIGQEAFF
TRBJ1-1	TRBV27	CASSSIALDRGRGNTEAFF
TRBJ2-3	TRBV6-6	CASSFLRTLSTDTQYF
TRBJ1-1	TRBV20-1	CSARDLREAFF
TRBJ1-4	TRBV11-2	CASSLLDEKLFF
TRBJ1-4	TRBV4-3	CASSQLSGYGEKLFF
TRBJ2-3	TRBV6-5	CASSWTSRQGRDTQYF
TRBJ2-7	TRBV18	CASSLGTGYSYEQYF
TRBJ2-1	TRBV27	CASSPEATWSYNEQFF
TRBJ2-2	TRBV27	CASSLSSPSGELFF
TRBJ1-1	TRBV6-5	CASSYRGNTEAFF
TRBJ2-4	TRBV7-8	CASSSQSENIQYF
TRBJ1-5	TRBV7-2	CASSLVLEFLSSQHF
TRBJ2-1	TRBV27	CASSFNPTVTNEQFF
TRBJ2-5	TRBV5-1	CASSPGSAAQETQYF
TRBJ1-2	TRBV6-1	CASKGVGLSYFGYTF
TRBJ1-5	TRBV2	CASSLQGAINQPQHF
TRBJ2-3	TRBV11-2	CASSLVMREDTQYF
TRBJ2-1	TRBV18	CASSPGGGDEQFF
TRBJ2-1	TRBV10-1	CASSVARDYNEQFF
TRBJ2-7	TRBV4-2	CASSQAWGQGVSYEQYF
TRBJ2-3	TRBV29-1	CSARGGRQDPDTQYF
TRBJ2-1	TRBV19	CASSTAGVEFF
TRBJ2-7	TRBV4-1	CASSQGSPMQQYF
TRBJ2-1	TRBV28	CASTLSSYNEQFF
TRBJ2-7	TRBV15	CATSRGHRGQGAYEQYF
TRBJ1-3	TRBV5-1	CASSSSSGASGNTIYF
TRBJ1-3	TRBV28	CASSLGLSGNTIYF
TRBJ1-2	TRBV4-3	CASSQLTGSSSGYTF
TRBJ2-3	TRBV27	CASSMGKGTDTQYF
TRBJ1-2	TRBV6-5	CASAPSLTYGYTF
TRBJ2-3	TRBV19	CASSETGEGADTQYF
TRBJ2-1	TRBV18	CASSPTGQGPYNEQFF
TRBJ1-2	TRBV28	CASSSPPRGNYGYTF
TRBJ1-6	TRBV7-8	CASSPGSIVSYNSPLHF
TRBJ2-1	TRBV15	CATSVPPFRGNEQFF
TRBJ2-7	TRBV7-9	CASSLDPGLGAYRYEQYF
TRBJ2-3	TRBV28	CASSTPGTPDKTDTQYF